The T cell receptor (beta chain) under discussion was sequenced for a study of response to subunit inactivated influenza vaccine. V dropped 2 bases and J dropped 4 bases, with 8 bases sitting between them. The germline V gene has CDR1 MNHEY and CDR2 SVGEGT. The CDR3 sequence is 13 residues long. This clonotype was recorded a few times. TCRdb used MiXCR to reprocess the RT-PCR reads, holding one entry per CDR3 protein. The sample lists some 500,000 distinct CDR3 sequences; 15% to 20% were seen once. This sample comprised CD4+ T cells sorted from PBMCs, obtained 23 to 25 months after vaccination. The chain recombines TRBV6-2 or TRBV6-3 with TRBJ2-5, with D hard to call. The sequence derives from a man between 45 and 75 years old who received an inactivated influenza vaccine. The chain's CDR3 is CASSYTARETQYF. As DNA, the CDR3 is TGTGCCAGCAGTTACACCGCGCGAGAGACCCAGTACTTC.